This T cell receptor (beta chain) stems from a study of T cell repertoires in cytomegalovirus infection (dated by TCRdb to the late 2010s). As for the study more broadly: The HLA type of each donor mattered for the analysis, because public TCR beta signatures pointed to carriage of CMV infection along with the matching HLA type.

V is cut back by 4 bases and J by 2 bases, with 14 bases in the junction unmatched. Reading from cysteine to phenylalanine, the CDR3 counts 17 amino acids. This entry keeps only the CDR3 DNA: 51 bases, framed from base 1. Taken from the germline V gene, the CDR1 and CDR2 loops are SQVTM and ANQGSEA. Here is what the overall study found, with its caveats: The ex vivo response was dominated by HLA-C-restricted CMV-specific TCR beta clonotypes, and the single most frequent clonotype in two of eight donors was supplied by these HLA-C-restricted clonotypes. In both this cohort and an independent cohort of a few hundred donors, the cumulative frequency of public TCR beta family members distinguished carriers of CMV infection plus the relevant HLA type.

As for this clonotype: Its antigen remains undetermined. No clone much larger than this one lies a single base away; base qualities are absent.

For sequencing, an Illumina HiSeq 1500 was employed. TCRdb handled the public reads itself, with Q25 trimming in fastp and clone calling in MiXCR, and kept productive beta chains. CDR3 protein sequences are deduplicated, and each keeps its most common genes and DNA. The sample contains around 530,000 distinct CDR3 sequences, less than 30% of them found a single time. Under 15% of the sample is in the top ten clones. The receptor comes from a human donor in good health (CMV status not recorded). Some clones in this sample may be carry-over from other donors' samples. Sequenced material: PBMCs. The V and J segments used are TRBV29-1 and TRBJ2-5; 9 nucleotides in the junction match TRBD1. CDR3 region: CSVGFGQGTESQETQYF. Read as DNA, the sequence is TGCAGCGTTGGGTTCGGACAGGGGACGGAGAGTCAAGAGACCCAGTACTTC.